The clone carrying this T cell receptor beta chain was detected a few times. The antigen is not known. Looked up from germline, CDR1 is KGHDR and CDR2 is SFDVKD. J lost 5 bases, V lost 5 bases, and 7 bases had no gene match. This CDR3 is 15 amino acids long. RNA transcripts provided the source from which TCR beta CDR3 regions were amplified. The study used the HTBI primer set for a first-round RT-PCR of the TCR CDR3. TCRdb re-called the multiplex PCR reads with MiXCR, one entry per CDR3 protein. The data contain 500,000 to 650,000 distinct CDR3 sequences, more than 12% of them singletons. This entry belongs to a study of T cells in Graves' hyperthyroidism and ophthalmopathy. Findings of the study overall: Blood held most thyroid clonotypes expanded above 0.001 frequency. Ophthalmopathy was told apart from stable hyperthyroidism by a 13 V-J model.

This chain links TRBV24-1 with TRBJ2-7, with 11 bases lining up with TRBD1. This TCR derives from a woman between 50 and 59 years old with Graves' ophthalmopathy. Sequenced input: blood. The CDR3 DNA reads TGTGCCACCAGTGCGAGGACAGGGGGCTTGAACGAGCAGTACTTC. Amino acids: CATSARTGGLNEQYF.